The source of this T cell receptor (beta chain) is a study of regulatory T cells in long-lasting Graves disease. This CDR3 spans 14 amino acids. V was cut by 6 bases and J by 0 bases, with 9 bases left in between. Per germline, CDR1 LGHDT and CDR2 YNNKEL (reference sequence). The time point here: newly diagnosed GD, antithyroid drugs for less than 3 months. Researchers made the TCR library from RNA that was extracted from PBMCs. Building of the TCR beta libraries involved iRepertoire HTBI primers and Arm-PCR of CDR3 regions. One entry per CDR3 protein results from TCRdb running MiXCR on the multiplex PCR reads. The table has some 330,000 distinct CDR3 sequences, around 11% seen once. In addition, the sample was reused for a study of T cells in Graves' hyperthyroidism and ophthalmopathy. Turning to that study: During a first-round RT-PCR of the TCR CDR3, the HTBI primer set was used.

Specimen: peripheral blood mononuclear cells (PBMCs), collected at new diagnosis, from a patient treated with antithyroid drugs. The gene calls are TRBV3-1 and TRBJ1-3; D gene ambiguous. This TCR came from a woman aged 18-29 years with Graves disease. CDR3 coding DNA: TGTGCCAGCAGTCATACCAGCTCTGGAAACACCATATATTTT. Translating it yields CASSHTSSGNTIYF.